This T cell receptor beta chain comes out of a study of T cell responses to AZD1222 COVID-19 vaccine. The length of the CDR3 is 14 residues. Trimming left V 4 bases short and J 8 bases short, with 14 bases between. Germline V gene lookup returns CDR1 SNHLY and CDR2 FYNNEI. Clones were read by immunoSEQ multiplex PCR, and TCRdb kept only the in-frame ones, dropping some. The repertoire holds about 120,000 clones, with roughly nine tenths as singletons. Pooled samples include second doses given at about 4 or 12 weeks. Sample: peripheral blood, taken 28 days after the second AZD1222 dose. The V call is TRBV2, the J call TRBJ1-4, with D maybe TRBD1 (6 bases). This TCR derives from an adult who received the AZD1222 COVID-19 vaccine. CDR3 amino acids: CASSADRMGEKLFF. The CDR3 DNA is TGTGCCAGCAGTGCCGACAGGATGGGGGAAAAACTGTTTTTT.